Only a few counts were recorded for the clone carrying this T cell receptor beta chain. The antigen remains undetermined. This record comes from a study of T cells after yellow fever vaccination. Study findings and constraints: Most clones from primary vaccination resurfaced after the booster (under 97% CD4, over 75% CD8). Only a minor proportion of clonotypes was detected across both CD4 and CD8 compartments.

TCR cDNA, made by 5'RACE template switching, carried an added universal primer site and UMIs. Each CDR3 protein is one row after TCRdb ran MiXCR on the 5' RACE reads. The profile shows about 160,000 distinct CDR3 sequences, around 7.2% of them singletons. Germline V gene sequence: CDR1 SGHNT, CDR2 YYREEE (reference sequence). V shed 0 bases, J shed 8 bases, and the junction held 5 bases outside the gene matches. The CDR3 contains 14 residues. The material was CD4+ T cells sorted from PBMCs, obtained around 5 days after the first yellow fever vaccination. The chain uses TRBV5-4 and TRBJ1-1, with 9 bases lining up with TRBD1. This receptor was obtained from a man in his late teens or twenties who received the YFV17D yellow fever vaccine. CDR3 sequence: CASSLVGTGLEAFF. The CDR3 DNA follows: TGTGCCAGCAGCTTGGTCGGGACAGGGCTCGAAGCTTTCTTT.